The present TCR beta chain was sequenced within a study of response to subunit inactivated influenza vaccine (dated by TCRdb to 2016 to 2019). Turning to the overall study: Deep quantitative profiling of the T cell receptor repertoire was used in the study to follow responses to a trivalent subunit inactivated influenza vaccine. What the authors observed across the whole study: It was suggested by the authors that each seasonal influenza vaccination may recruit only a limited number of new T cells.

The library was obtained by RT-PCR. The instrument was an Illumina HiSeq 2500. TCRdb reprocessing: public reads trimmed at Q25 with fastp, clones called with MiXCR, in-frame beta chains kept. Every entry covers one CDR3 protein and lists the most common genes and DNA from its rows. Recorded for this sample are hundreds of thousands of distinct CDR3 sequences; approximately 10% of them occurred a single time. Of the sample, around 9.6% falls within the top ten clones. This clonotype was found many times. The antigen this receptor binds is unknown. It has no much larger one-base neighbor in the sample; base qualities were not kept. V loses 7 bases of germline sequence and J loses 0 bases, and the interval between the two ends is 10 bases. CDR1 and CDR2 (SQVTM, ANQGSEA) derive from the germline V gene. From its cysteine to its phenylalanine, the CDR3 spans 13 amino acids. Of the read, only the CDR3 DNA is kept; its 39 bases are in frame from base 1.

Source: PBMCs from blood, taken on the day of vaccination. Recombination connected TRBV29-1 to TRBJ2-4, with the D gene call left open. The source is a man in his fifties who received an inactivated influenza vaccine. Donor details come from another sample of the same person, matched by shared clones. The CDR3 reads as follows: CSAYTLAKNIQYF. The DNA sequence is TGCAGCGCCTACACACTAGCCAAAAACATTCAGTACTTC.